Listed here are 15 T cell receptor beta chains from one sample, sequenced in a study of cytomegalovirus exposure and HLA in healthy donors. The PCR was carried out with 60 Vbeta primers and 13 Jbeta primers. The method was immunoSEQ multiplex PCR; TCRdb's version includes in-frame clones alone and lacks a portion of them. The sample has under 110,000 clones; more than 70% are singletons. Sequenced sample: PBMCs. These receptors were obtained from a man aged 35-49 years in good health and CMV-seronegative.

The chain couples TRBV6-1 to TRBJ2-7; D is perhaps TRBD1 (6 bases). There are 14 residues in the CDR3. CDR1 is MNHNS and CDR2 is SASEGT in the germline V gene. Trimming left V 7 bases short and J 2 bases short, with 15 bases between. The CDR3 nucleotides read TGTGCCAGCACCGATGACAGGACCCCCTACGAGCAGTACTTC. It translates to CASTDDRTPYEQYF.

The chain couples TRBV7-9 to TRBJ1-3, with no clear D. Germline V gene data show CDR1 as SEHNR and CDR2 as FQNEAQ (reference sequence). V was clipped by 5 bases and J by 5 bases, with 16 bases between them. The CDR3 contains 15 residues. The CDR3 nucleotides are TGTGCCAGCAGCCAATCTATCGGGGAGAGAAACACCATATATTTT. Protein: CASSQSIGERNTIYF.

The chain couples TRBV15 to TRBJ1-5; 7 bases line up with TRBD1. With V trimmed by 3 bases and J by 2 bases, 7 bases remained unmatched. Per germline, CDR1 LNHNV and CDR2 YYDKDF (reference sequence). The length of the CDR3 is 16 residues. The CDR3 loop is CATSSGDRGGNQPQHF. CDR3 DNA sequence: TGTGCCACCAGCAGCGGGGACAGAGGGGGCAATCAGCCCCAGCATTTT.

V gene TRBV6-5 combines with J gene TRBJ2-7; 9 bases align to TRBD2. J lost 5 bases, V lost 7 bases, and 9 bases had no gene match. Germline CDR1 MNHEY, CDR2 SVGAGI. The CDR3 is 14 amino acids. In DNA form, the CDR3 reads TGTGCCAGCACAAGGCTAGCGGGGTACCACGAGCAGTACTTC. Translating gives CASTRLAGYHEQYF.

V and J are TRBV6-5 and TRBJ2-7; 7 bases line up with TRBD1. Looked up from germline, CDR1 is MNHEY and CDR2 is SVGAGI. CDR3 length: 15 residues. V shed 0 bases, J shed 6 bases, and the junction held 8 bases outside the gene matches. DNA of the CDR3: TGTGCCAGCAGTTACTCTAGACAGGGTCAAAGCGAGCAGTACTTC. This encodes CASSYSRQGQSEQYF.

This clone was observed a handful of times. J is TRBJ1-6 and V is TRBV25-1; D unclear. Trimming removed 1 base at V and 8 bases at J, with 12 bases between. The CDR3 consists of 15 residues. Germline CDR1 and CDR2: MGHDK and SYGVNS. Here the CDR3 reads CASSEFVGPDSPLHF. Written as DNA, the CDR3 is TGTGCCAGCAGTGAATTCGTGGGCCCCGATTCACCCCTCCACTTT.

This clone has more than one count but fewer than ten. The rearrangement joins TRBV7-2 to TRBJ2-5; TRBD2 matches at 8 bases. J gave up 5 bases and V 0 bases, and 20 bases lay outside the gene matches. This CDR3 spans 20 amino acids. Germline lookup yields CDR1 SGHTA and CDR2 FQGNSA. DNA for the CDR3: TGTGCCAGCAGCTTAGCAAAGGACCCTGTGCGCCGGGGGGGCGGGGAGACCCAGTACTTC. Encoded protein: CASSLAKDPVRRGGGETQYF. The full variable domain, with the rest looked up from reference TRBV7-2 and TRBJ2-5, is GAGVSQSPSNKVTEKGKDVELRCDPISGHTALYWYRQSLGQGLEFLIYFQGNSAPDKSGLPSDRFSAERTGGSVSTLTIQRTQQEDSAVYLCASSLAKDPVRRGGGETQYFGPGTRLLVL.

This rearrangement joins TRBV19 to TRBJ1-1, with TRBD1 matching 9 bases. The CDR3 is made up of 13 amino acids. Trimming removed 6 bases from V and 5 bases from J; junction bases left unmatched: 4. The V gene's germline CDR1 is LNHDA and CDR2 SQIVND (reference sequence). CDR3 sequence (DNA): TGTGCCAGTAGGAACAGGGGGCAAACTGAAGCTTTCTTT. Amino acids: CASRNRGQTEAFF. The variable domain in full, completed from reference TRBV19 and TRBJ1-1, reads DGGITQSPKYLFRKEGQNVTLSCEQNLNHDAMYWYRQDPGQGLRLIYYSQIVNDFQKGDIAEGYSVSREKKESFPLTVTSAQKNPTAFYLCASRNRGQTEAFFGQGTRLTVV.

The CDR3, as DNA: TGTGCCAGCAGCTCCAGGGGAAAATACACAGATACGCAGTATTTT. Encoded protein: CASSSRGKYTDTQYF. This chain links TRBV28 with TRBJ2-3, with D possibly TRBD1 on 6 matching bases. The germline CDR1 and CDR2 sequences are MDHEN and SYDVKM. This CDR3 has 15 amino acids. The germline V and J ends were trimmed by 6 bases and 2 bases, with 15 bases remaining between them. The full variable domain, with the rest looked up from reference TRBV28 and TRBJ2-3, is DVKVTQSSRYLVKRTGEKVFLECVQDMDHENMFWYRQDPGLGLRLIYFSYDVKMKEKGDIPEGYSVSREKKERFSLILESASTNQTSMYLCASSSRGKYTDTQYFGPGTRLTVL.

The gene calls are TRBV10-3 and TRBJ2-7, with 8 bases fitting TRBD1. Germline V gene sequence: CDR1 ENHRY, CDR2 SYGVKD. This CDR3 has 15 amino acids. The trim removed 0 bases at V and 5 bases at J, leaving 6 bases unmatched. CDR3 loop: CAISESTGGSHEQYF. CDR3 sequence (DNA): TGTGCCATCAGTGAGTCTACAGGGGGAAGTCACGAGCAGTACTTC.

For the CDR3, the DNA is TGTGCCAGCTCACCGGACAATAACTATGGCTACACCTTC. Translation: CASSPDNNYGYTF. J is TRBJ1-2 and V is TRBV18; D is perhaps TRBD1 (5 bases). The CDR3 loop spans 13 amino acids. Trimming removed 3 bases at V and 1 base at J, with 6 bases between. Germline CDR1 and CDR2: KGHSH and LQKENI.

The chain joins TRBV19 to TRBJ2-7; the D gene is possibly TRBD2 (6 bases). Germline lookup yields CDR1 LNHDA and CDR2 SQIVND (reference sequence). The CDR3 extends over 13 amino acids. Deletions cut 4 bases from V and 4 bases from J, with 11 bases between. CDR3 residues: CASSRIRGYEQYF. The DNA of the CDR3 is TGTGCCAGTAGTAGAATTCGGGGGTACGAGCAGTACTTC.

V and J are TRBV1 and TRBJ1-2; the table calls TRBD1, which could not be checked here. TRBV1 is noted as a pseudogene. The CDR3 covers 16 residues. CDR3 DNA: TGCACCAGCAGCCAATTCGGGACAGGGGGCGGGGGAGGCTACACCTTC. This sequence encodes CTSSQFGTGGGGGYTF.

This clone was found a few times. The chain joins TRBV15 to TRBJ2-7, with D perhaps matching TRBD2 (5 bases). The V and J ends lost 0 bases and 3 bases respectively, with 9 bases between them. From germline, CDR1 is LNHNV and CDR2 YYDKDF (reference sequence). The CDR3 extends over 14 amino acids. The CDR3 protein is CATSRDLAGYEQYF. In DNA form, the CDR3 reads TGTGCCACCAGCAGAGATCTTGCGGGCTACGAGCAGTACTTC.

This sequence joins TRBV4-1 and TRBJ1-1; a possible D gene is TRBD1 (6 bases). CDR1 MGHRA and CDR2 YSYEKL come from the germline V gene. Trimming removed 3 bases from V and 1 base from J, with 18 bases in between. The CDR3 spans 17 residues. The CDR3 sequence is CASSHGRVGQPNTEAFF. The CDR3, as DNA: TGCGCCAGCAGCCACGGTAGAGTTGGACAGCCGAACACTGAAGCTTTCTTT.